Presented here are 29 T cell receptor beta chains from one specimen sequenced in a study of blood T cell repertoires in COVID-19. The repertoire was sequenced with immunoSEQ multiplex PCR; TCRdb's copy has only in-frame clones and lacks some. Of some 170,000 clones in the sample, 82% were seen once. The source material was peripheral blood. Every receptor here comes from a woman between 65 and 79 years old with acute or convalescent COVID-19.

This sequence joins TRBV7-9 and TRBJ2-3; 11 bases map to TRBD2. The CDR3 has 16 amino acids. J lost 2 bases, V lost 6 bases, and 7 bases had no gene match. The germline CDR1 and CDR2 sequences are SEHNR and FQNEAQ (reference sequence). CDR3 DNA sequence: TGTGCCAGCAGTCTGGGACTAGCGGAGACCACAGATACGCAGTATTTT. It is translated as CASSLGLAETTDTQYF. The variable domain in full, with the rest retrieved from reference TRBV7-9 and TRBJ2-3, is DTGVSQNPRHKITKRGQNVTFRCDPISEHNRLYWYRQTLGQGPEFLTYFQNEAQLEKSRLLSDRFSAERPKGSFSTLEIQRTEQGDSAMYLCASSLGLAETTDTQYFGPGTRLTVL.

The chain links TRBV28 to TRBJ2-3; 8 nucleotides line up with TRBD2. This CDR3 contains 16 residues. Germline V CDR1 and CDR2: MDHEN, SYDVKM. Unmatched junction bases numbered 5, after V lost 2 bases and J lost 1 base. The CDR3 bases are TGTGCCAGCAGTTTAATATTGCGGGGGGGCACAGATACGCAGTATTTT. Translated, it gives CASSLILRGGTDTQYF. Together with reference TRBV28 and TRBJ2-3, the CDR3 gives the full variable domain: DVKVTQSSRYLVKRTGEKVFLECVQDMDHENMFWYRQDPGLGLRLIYFSYDVKMKEKGDIPEGYSVSREKKERFSLILESASTNQTSMYLCASSLILRGGTDTQYFGPGTRLTVL.

The chain has TRBV7-2 and TRBJ2-3, with D unclear. The CDR3 sequence is 13 residues long. The germline gives CDR1 SGHTA, CDR2 FQGNSA. Trimming left V 1 base short and J 12 bases short, with 14 bases between. The CDR3 loop is CASSLDAVSPQYF. CDR3 bases: TGTGCCAGCAGCTTAGATGCAGTATCGCCTCAGTATTTT. Combining the CDR3 with reference TRBV7-2 and TRBJ2-3 gives the whole variable domain GAGVSQSPSNKVTEKGKDVELRCDPISGHTALYWYRQSLGQGLEFLIYFQGNSAPDKSGLPSDRFSAERTGGSVSTLTIQRTQQEDSAVYLCASSLDAVSPQYFGPGTRLTVL.

This clone occurred a few times. This chain joins TRBV19 and TRBJ2-3; 10 nucleotides agree with TRBD2. Germline CDR1 and CDR2: LNHDA and SQIVND (reference sequence). The CDR3 runs 15 residues. With 3 bases clipped from V and 5 bases from J, the junction kept 5 bases outside the gene matches. DNA for the CDR3: TGTGCCAGTAGTATCGGAGCGGGGGGGCAAGATACGCAGTATTTT. Its protein is CASSIGAGGQDTQYF.

This sequence joins TRBV5-1 and TRBJ2-7, with TRBD1 matching over 7 bases. The CDR3 runs to 15 residues. J lost 7 bases, V lost 0 bases, and 10 bases had no gene match. Germline CDR1 is SGHRS and CDR2 is YFSETQ. DNA of the CDR3: TGCGCCAGCAGCTTGGTAGGGACAGCCCCCGGGGAGCAGTACTTC. It yields the protein CASSLVGTAPGEQYF.

This clone was found a few times. The chain combines TRBV9 with TRBJ1-5; D not certain. CDR3 length equals 15 residues. CDR1 and CDR2 from the germline V gene are SGDLS and YYNGEE. Trimming pared 1 base from V and 1 base from J, leaving 9 bases between. CDR3 nucleotide sequence: TGTGCCAGCAGCGTATCCGGGTACAGCAATCAGCCCCAGCATTTT. It translates to CASSVSGYSNQPQHF.

The rearrangement joins TRBV5-1 to TRBJ2-5; 7 nucleotides line up with TRBD2. This CDR3 is 13 amino acids long. Germline CDR1 SGHRS, CDR2 YFSETQ. V was clipped by 0 bases and J by 5 bases; unmatched bases: 1. The CDR3 DNA follows: TGCGCCAGCAGCTTGGCCGGGGGGGAGACCCAGTACTTC. Translation gives CASSLAGGETQYF.

V gene TRBV2 combines with J gene TRBJ2-7; possibly TRBD1 for D (5 bases). This CDR3 has 12 residues. Germline loops: CDR1 SNHLY, CDR2 FYNNEI. The V end was cut by 7 bases, the J end by 0 bases, with 7 bases between. CDR3 DNA: TGTGCCAGCATCAGGGACTCCTACGAGCAGTACTTC. As protein: CASIRDSYEQYF.

This clone was counted a single time. The rearrangement links TRBV5-4 to TRBJ1-1; 8 bases agree with TRBD1. This CDR3 contains 15 residues. Germline V gene data show CDR1 as SGHNT and CDR2 as YYREEE (reference sequence). V trimming: 4 bases; J trimming: 2 bases; junction bases outside the gene matches: 7. CDR3 sequence: CASSIGQGANTEAFF. The CDR3 bases are TGTGCCAGCAGCATAGGACAGGGCGCAAACACTGAAGCTTTCTTT.

The gene calls are TRBV28 and TRBJ1-2; D may be TRBD1 (5 bases). Trimming took off 5 bases at V and 4 bases at J, with 8 bases between the two ends. Germline assignment: CDR1 MDHEN and CDR2 SYDVKM. The CDR3 sequence is 12 residues long. The CDR3 protein is CASSGGTYGYTF. The CDR3 DNA follows: TGTGCCAGCAGTGGGGGGACCTATGGCTACACCTTC.

Only one count was recorded for this clone. This chain connects TRBV9 to TRBJ1-2; a weak D match, TRBD1 (5 bases). There are 14 residues in the CDR3. The ends were cut back, 3 bases at V and 4 bases at J, with 13 bases in the middle. The germline V gene has CDR1 SGDLS and CDR2 YYNGEE. The CDR3 DNA is TGTGCCAGCAGCGCGCGCAGGGATCCCTATGGCTACACCTTC. Translating gives CASSARRDPYGYTF.

The V and J genes are TRBV30 and TRBJ1-2; 8 bases fit TRBD1. The CDR3 totals 14 residues. The germline V gene has CDR1 GTSNPN and CDR2 SVGIG (reference sequence). The V segment lost 3 bases and the J segment 7 bases; nucleotides outside the gene matches: 10. CDR3 sequence: CAWRTGAATGGYTF. The CDR3 coding sequence is TGTGCCTGGAGGACAGGGGCAGCGACGGGTGGCTACACCTTC.

V and J are TRBV2 and TRBJ1-1; 7 bases are a match to TRBD1. V gave up 5 bases and J gave up 3 bases; unmatched junction bases: 3. Germline V gene sequence: CDR1 SNHLY, CDR2 FYNNEI. The CDR3 runs 13 residues. CDR3 DNA sequence: TGTGCCAGCAGTTACAGGGGAGACACTGAAGCTTTCTTT. It specifies CASSYRGDTEAFF.

The genes are TRBV6-5 and TRBJ1-1; D is uncertain. Deletions cut 4 bases from V and 3 bases from J, with 9 bases between. The germline V gene has CDR1 MNHEY and CDR2 SVGAGI. The CDR3 has 13 amino acids. The CDR3: CASSSEIDTEAFF. CDR3 sequence (DNA): TGTGCCAGCAGTTCCGAGATAGACACTGAAGCTTTCTTT.

This rearrangement joins TRBV7-9 to TRBJ1-3; D remains unclear. V gave up 5 bases and J gave up 0 bases, with 11 bases separating them. The CDR3 is 15 amino acids. The germline gives CDR1 SEHNR, CDR2 FQNEAQ (reference sequence). CDR3 DNA: TGTGCCAGCAGCCCCACAGTGTACTCTGGAAACACCATATATTTT. Amino acids: CASSPTVYSGNTIYF. Using reference TRBV7-9 and TRBJ1-3 for the parts outside the CDR3, the full variable domain is DTGVSQNPRHKITKRGQNVTFRCDPISEHNRLYWYRQTLGQGPEFLTYFQNEAQLEKSRLLSDRFSAERPKGSFSTLEIQRTEQGDSAMYLCASSPTVYSGNTIYFGEGSWLTVV.

The table lists this clone with a count of one. V usage is TRBV7-2 and J usage is TRBJ1-6; D might be TRBD1 (6 bases). The V gene lost 0 bases and the J gene lost 10 bases, with 19 bases spanning the gap. Germline V gene data show CDR1 as SGHTA and CDR2 as FQGNSA. The CDR3 is made up of 17 amino acids. CDR3 protein: CASSLAAVRQASSPLHF. The CDR3 region has the DNA TGTGCCAGCAGCTTAGCAGCGGTCCGACAGGCTAGCTCACCCCTCCACTTT.

This chain uses TRBV3-1 (or the pseudogene TRBV3-2) with TRBJ1-1; 9 nucleotides match TRBD1. The germline V gene encodes CDR1 LGHDT and CDR2 YNNKEL (reference sequence). The CDR3 contains 13 residues. The ends lost 6 bases at V and 2 bases at J; junction bases unmatched: 1. CDR3 amino acids: CASRQGANTEAFF. In DNA form, the CDR3 reads TGTGCCAGCAGACAGGGGGCAAACACTGAAGCTTTCTTT.

V gene TRBV5-1 combines with J gene TRBJ1-2, with D perhaps matching TRBD1 (6 bases). This CDR3 region has 16 residues. Germline V gene lookup returns CDR1 SGHRS and CDR2 YFSETQ. Trimming shortened V by 5 bases and J by 7 bases, and 24 bases separated the two germline ends. The CDR3: CASRIEGGRLLTGYTF. In DNA, the CDR3 is TGCGCCAGCAGGATAGAGGGGGGGCGGCTACTAACTGGCTACACCTTC. Looking up the rest from reference TRBV5-1 and TRBJ1-2 gives the full variable domain: KAGVTQTPRYLIKTRGQQVTLSCSPISGHRSVSWYQQTPGQGLQFLFEYFSETQRNKGNFPGRFSGRQFSNSRSEMNVSTLELGDSALYLCASRIEGGRLLTGYTFGSGTRLTVV.

The chain employs TRBV28 and TRBJ2-7; 13 nucleotides align to TRBD2. This CDR3 has 14 amino acids. V dropped 7 bases and J dropped 3; count of bases not matched to a gene: 3. Germline V gene sequence: CDR1 MDHEN, CDR2 SYDVKM. The CDR3 DNA follows: TGTGCCAGCACCCGGACTAGCGGGGGCTACGAGCAGTACTTC. Translation: CASTRTSGGYEQYF.

The rearrangement joins TRBV7-9 to TRBJ2-7, with TRBD2 matching 8 bases. V trimming: 6 bases; J trimming: 6 bases; junction bases outside the gene matches: 10. The CDR3 loop spans 14 amino acids. Germline values: CDR1 SEHNR, CDR2 FQNEAQ (reference sequence). The CDR3 bases are TGTGCCAGCAGAGGGGATAGCGGGACCAGCGAGCAGTACTTC. Its translation is CASRGDSGTSEQYF.

The chain carries TRBV5-4 and TRBJ1-1, with TRBD1 as a possible D gene (6 bases). Germline values: CDR1 SGHNT, CDR2 YYREEE (reference sequence). V was clipped by 0 bases and J by 3 bases, with 9 bases between them. The CDR3 contains 14 residues. Here the CDR3 reads CASSLDRAHTEAFF. Written as DNA, the CDR3 is TGTGCCAGCAGCTTGGACAGGGCGCACACTGAAGCTTTCTTT.

This sequence joins TRBV27 and TRBJ1-4, with D unresolved. Germline CDR1 reads MNHEY; CDR2 reads SMNVEV (reference sequence). V lost 7 bases and J 3 bases, leaving 12 bases between the germline ends. The CDR3 is 14 amino acids. The CDR3 loop is CASTRSVPNEKLFF. In DNA form, the CDR3 reads TGTGCCAGCACGAGATCGGTTCCTAATGAAAAACTGTTTTTT. The full variable domain, its missing parts supplied by reference TRBV27 and TRBJ1-4, is EAQVTQNPRYLITVTGKKLTVTCSQNMNHEYMSWYRQDPGLGLRQIYYSMNVEVTDKGDVPEGYKVSRKEKRNFPLILESPSPNQTSLYFCASTRSVPNEKLFFGSGTQLSVL.

Remarks on this clone: The same CDR3 is also encoded by other DNA sequences in this sample. The chain uses TRBV9 and TRBJ2-2, with a weak D call TRBD2 (7 bases). CDR1 SGDLS and CDR2 YYNGEE come from the germline V gene. The CDR3 spans 13 residues. V lost 3 bases, J lost 8 bases, and 11 bases lay in between. The DNA of the CDR3 is TGTGCCAGCAGCGCGCGGGGGCCAGGGGAGCTGTTTTTT. Translated, it gives CASSARGPGELFF.

The V and J genes are TRBV2 and TRBJ1-5; D is uncertain. CDR3 length equals 15 residues. Trimming took off 0 bases at V and 5 bases at J, with 11 bases between the two ends. Germline V gene data show CDR1 as SNHLY and CDR2 as FYNNEI. CDR3 protein: CASSEAFVADQPQHF. CDR3 DNA sequence: TGTGCCAGCAGTGAAGCGTTCGTGGCTGATCAGCCCCAGCATTTT. The variable domain in full, completed from reference TRBV2 and TRBJ1-5, reads EPEVTQTPSHQVTQMGQEVILRCVPISNHLYFYWYRQILGQKVEFLVSFYNNEISEKSEIFDDQFSVERPDGSNFTLKIRSTKLEDSAMYFCASSEAFVADQPQHFGDGTRLSIL.

The chain carries TRBV13 and TRBJ2-3; D is perhaps TRBD1 (5 bases). V lost 2 bases and J lost 2, with 8 bases in between. CDR1 and CDR2 (germline): PRHDT, FYEKMQ (reference sequence). The CDR3 covers 14 residues. As DNA, the CDR3 is TGTGCCAGCAGCTTAATGACAGCCACAGATACGCAGTATTTT. Translation gives CASSLMTATDTQYF.

V and J are TRBV27 and TRBJ1-5; D is uncertain. Trimming took 1 base from V and 4 from J, leaving 5 bases between them. The germline V gene has CDR1 MNHEY and CDR2 SMNVEV (reference sequence). The CDR3 loop spans 13 amino acids. CDR3 sequence reads: CASSLFPNQPQHF. The CDR3 region has the DNA TGTGCCAGCAGTTTATTCCCGAATCAGCCCCAGCATTTT.

The J gene is TRBJ2-1, the V gene TRBV12-5; D possibly corresponds to TRBD1 (9 bases). V lost 6 bases and J lost 10, with 28 bases in between. CDR3 size: 17 residues. Germline lookup yields CDR1 LGHNT and CDR2 FRNRAP. In DNA form, the CDR3 reads TGTGCTAGTGGGTCTCCGGGGGGGACAGGGAAAAGAGGGGAGCAGTTCTTC. It encodes CASGSPGGTGKRGEQFF.

The gene calls are TRBV6-5 and TRBJ1-5; 9 bases line up with TRBD1. This CDR3 contains 15 residues. Germline CDR1 is MNHEY and CDR2 is SVGAGI. J was trimmed by 1 base and V by 6 bases; bases with no gene match: 4. For the CDR3, the DNA is TGTGCCAGCAGACAGGGGGCTTGGAGCAATCAGCCCCAGCATTTT. As protein: CASRQGAWSNQPQHF.

The gene calls are TRBV7-3 and TRBJ2-3; 10 nucleotides match TRBD2. Losses at the gene ends were 3 bases for V and 5 bases for J; bases not matched to a gene: 2. The V gene's germline CDR1 is SGHTA and CDR2 FQGTGA. CDR3 length: 14 residues. CDR3 region: CASSLSGGEDTQYF. The CDR3 DNA reads TGTGCCAGCAGCTTGAGCGGGGGGGAAGATACGCAGTATTTT.